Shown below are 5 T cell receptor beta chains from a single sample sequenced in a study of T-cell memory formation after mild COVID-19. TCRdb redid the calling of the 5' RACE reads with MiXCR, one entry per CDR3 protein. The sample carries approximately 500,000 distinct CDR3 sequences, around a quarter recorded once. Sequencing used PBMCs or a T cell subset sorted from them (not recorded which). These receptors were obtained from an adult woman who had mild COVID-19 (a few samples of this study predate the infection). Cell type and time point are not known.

Here the CDR3 reads CASSPTATLGEQYF. The CDR3 DNA reads TGTGCCAGCAGTCCGACAGCTACTCTGGGCGAGCAGTACTTC. This sequence joins TRBV6-5 and TRBJ2-7; D may be TRBD1 (5 bases). CDR1 is MNHEY, CDR2 SVGAGI, per germline. The CDR3 spans 14 residues. Trimming pared 5 bases from V and 6 bases from J, leaving 17 bases between.

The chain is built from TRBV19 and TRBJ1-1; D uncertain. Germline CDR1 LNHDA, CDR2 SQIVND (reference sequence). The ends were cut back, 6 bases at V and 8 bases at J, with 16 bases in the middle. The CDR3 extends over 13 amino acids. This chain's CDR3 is CASSLQGFPEAFF. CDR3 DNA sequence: TGTGCCAGTAGCCTACAAGGTTTCCCCGAAGCTTTCTTT.

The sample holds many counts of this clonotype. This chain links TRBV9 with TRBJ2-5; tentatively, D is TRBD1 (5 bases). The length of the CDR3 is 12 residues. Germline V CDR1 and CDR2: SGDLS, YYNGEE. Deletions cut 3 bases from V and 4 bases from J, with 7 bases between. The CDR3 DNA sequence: TGTGCCAGCAGCGCCACAGGAGAGACCCAGTACTTC. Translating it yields CASSATGETQYF. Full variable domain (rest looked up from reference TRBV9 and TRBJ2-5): DSGVTQTPKHLITATGQRVTLRCSPRSGDLSVYWYQQSLDQGLQFLIQYYNGEERAKGNILERFSAQQFPDLHSELNLSSLELGDSALYFCASSATGETQYFGPGTRLLVL.

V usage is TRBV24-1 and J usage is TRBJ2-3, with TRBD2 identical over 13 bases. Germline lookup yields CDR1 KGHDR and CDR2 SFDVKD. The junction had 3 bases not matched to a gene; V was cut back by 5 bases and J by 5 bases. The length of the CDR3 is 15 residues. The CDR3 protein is CATSVGLAGRDTQYF. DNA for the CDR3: TGTGCCACCAGTGTGGGACTAGCGGGACGAGATACGCAGTATTTT.

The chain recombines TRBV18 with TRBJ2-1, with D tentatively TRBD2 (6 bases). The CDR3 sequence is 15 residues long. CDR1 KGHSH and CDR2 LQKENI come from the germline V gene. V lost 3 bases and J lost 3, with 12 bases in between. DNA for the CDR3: TGTGCCAGCTCACCCGGTCTCGGGGGCTACAATGAGCAGTTCTTC. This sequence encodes CASSPGLGGYNEQFF.